The entry below gives a single T cell receptor (beta chain) sequence along with its context. Its antigen is undetermined. This CDR3 contains 11 residues. CDR1 and CDR2 from the germline V gene are SGHKS and YYEKEE (reference sequence). The sample is drawn from a study of monozygotic twins with inflammatory bowel disease. Study-wide results and caveats: IBD patients share fewer clonotypes with other people than healthy twins do, especially with disease activity.

UMIs containing a 6-nucleotide sample barcode were added via template switching. TCRdb reprocessed the 5' RACE reads and stores each CDR3 protein as one record, lacking DNA. This listing includes more than 95,000 distinct CDR3 sequences. The sample consisted of blood. The clonotype comes from a human donor with ulcerative colitis or Crohn's disease, or a healthy co-twin of an affected twin (not recorded which). This chain connects TRBV5-5 to TRBJ1-4. The CDR3 sequence: CASSLAEELFF.